This TCR beta chain emerged from a study of T-cell memory formation after mild COVID-19. Study details: The study found TCR clusters largely donor specific. General study findings and limits: Some responding clones appeared in pre-infection memory, suggesting cross-reactive memory joined. Largely, contracting CD4+ clones fell within CM and EM, and contracting CD8+ clones within EMRA.

5'RACE primed at constant segments yielded TCR alpha and TCR beta cDNA libraries bearing sample barcodes and UMIs. TCRdb reprocessed the 5' RACE reads via MiXCR and lists one record per CDR3 protein. This sample has about 350,000 distinct CDR3 sequences; roughly 19% occur once, and the top ten carry around a fifth. About this clonotype: What it recognizes is unknown.

The sequence was obtained from a man aged 18 to 30 who had mild COVID-19 (a few samples of this study predate the infection). Cell type and time point are not known. Sequencing was done on a sample of PBMCs or a T cell subset sorted from them (not recorded which).

The CDR3 here is CAIRRNYRDYEQYV. The CDR3 DNA sequence: TGTGCCATACGAAGGAACTACAGGGATTACGAGCAGTACGTC. V is TRBV10-3 and J is TRBJ2-7, with D possibly TRBD1 on 6 matching bases. The ends were cut back, 9 bases at V and 4 bases at J, with 19 bases in the middle. The germline V gene has CDR1 ENHRY and CDR2 SYGVKD. The CDR3 sequence is 14 residues long.